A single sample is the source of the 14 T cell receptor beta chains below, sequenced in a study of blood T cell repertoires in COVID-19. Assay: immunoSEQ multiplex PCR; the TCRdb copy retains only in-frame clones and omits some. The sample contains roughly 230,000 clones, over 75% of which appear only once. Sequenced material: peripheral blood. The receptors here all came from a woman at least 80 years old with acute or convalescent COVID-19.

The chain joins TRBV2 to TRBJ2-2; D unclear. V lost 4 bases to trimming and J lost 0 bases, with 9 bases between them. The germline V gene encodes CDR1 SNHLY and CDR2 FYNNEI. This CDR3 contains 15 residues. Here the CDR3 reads CASSGGSTNTGELFF. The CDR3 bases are TGTGCCAGCAGTGGTGGCAGTACGAACACCGGGGAGCTGTTTTTT.

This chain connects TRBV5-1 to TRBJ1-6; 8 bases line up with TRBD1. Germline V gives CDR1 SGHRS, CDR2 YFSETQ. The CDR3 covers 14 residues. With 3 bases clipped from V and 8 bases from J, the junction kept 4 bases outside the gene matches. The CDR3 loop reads CASSSQGAHSPLHF. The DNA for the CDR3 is TGCGCCAGCAGCTCGCAGGGGGCGCATTCACCCCTCCACTTT.

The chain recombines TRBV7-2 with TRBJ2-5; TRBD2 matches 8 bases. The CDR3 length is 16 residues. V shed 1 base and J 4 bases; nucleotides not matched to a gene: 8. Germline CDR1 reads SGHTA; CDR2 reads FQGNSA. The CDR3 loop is CASSLVVAGGGETQYF. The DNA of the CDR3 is TGTGCCAGCAGCTTAGTAGTGGCGGGGGGTGGAGAGACCCAGTACTTC. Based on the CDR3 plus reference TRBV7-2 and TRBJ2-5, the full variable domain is GAGVSQSPSNKVTEKGKDVELRCDPISGHTALYWYRQSLGQGLEFLIYFQGNSAPDKSGLPSDRFSAERTGGSVSTLTIQRTQQEDSAVYLCASSLVVAGGGETQYFGPGTRLLVL.

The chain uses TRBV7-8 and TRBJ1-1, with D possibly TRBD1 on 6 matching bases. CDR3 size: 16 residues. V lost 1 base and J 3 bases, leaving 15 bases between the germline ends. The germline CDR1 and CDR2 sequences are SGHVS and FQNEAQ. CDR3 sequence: CASSLGFLGTHTEAFF. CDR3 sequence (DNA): TGTGCCAGCAGCTTAGGGTTCCTGGGGACACACACTGAAGCTTTCTTT. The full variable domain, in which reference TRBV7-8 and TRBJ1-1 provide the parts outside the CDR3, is GAGVSQSPRYKVAKRGQDVALRCDPISGHVSLFWYQQALGQGPEFLTYFQNEAQLDKSGLPSDRFFAERPEGSVSTLKIQRTQQEDSAVYLCASSLGFLGTHTEAFFGQGTRLTVV.

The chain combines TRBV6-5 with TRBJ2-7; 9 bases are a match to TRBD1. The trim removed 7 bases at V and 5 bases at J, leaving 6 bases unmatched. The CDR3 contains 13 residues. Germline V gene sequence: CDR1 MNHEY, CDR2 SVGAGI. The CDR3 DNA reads TGTGCCAGCACGACAGGGGGACTCCACGAGCAGTACTTC. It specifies CASTTGGLHEQYF.

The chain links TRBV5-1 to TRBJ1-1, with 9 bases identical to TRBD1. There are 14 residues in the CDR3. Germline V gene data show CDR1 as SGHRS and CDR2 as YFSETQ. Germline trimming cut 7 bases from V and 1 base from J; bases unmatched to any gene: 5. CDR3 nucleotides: TGCGCCAGCCAGAGACAGGGGGAGAACACTGAAGCTTTCTTT. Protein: CASQRQGENTEAFF.

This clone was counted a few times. The CDR3 bases are TGTGCCAGCGGTATGACAGGGGGCATCTACGAGCAGTACTTC. Its protein is CASGMTGGIYEQYF. V and J are TRBV5-4 and TRBJ2-7; 10 bases match TRBD1. Germline V lookup: CDR1 SGHNT, CDR2 YYREEE (reference sequence). The junction had 7 bases not matched to a gene; V was cut back by 7 bases and J by 3 bases. This CDR3 spans 14 amino acids.

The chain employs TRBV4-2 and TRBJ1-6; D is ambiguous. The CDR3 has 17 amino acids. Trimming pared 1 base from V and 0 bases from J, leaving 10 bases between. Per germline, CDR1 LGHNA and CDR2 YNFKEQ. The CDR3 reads CASSQVDSSSYNSPLHF. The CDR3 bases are TGTGCCAGCAGCCAAGTCGACTCCAGCTCCTATAATTCACCCCTCCACTTT.

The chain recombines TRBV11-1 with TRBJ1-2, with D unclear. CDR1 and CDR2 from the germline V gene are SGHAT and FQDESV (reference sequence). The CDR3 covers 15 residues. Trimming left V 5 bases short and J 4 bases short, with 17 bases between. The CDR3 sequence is CASSPQNTGSYGYTF. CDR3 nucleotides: TGTGCCAGCAGCCCGCAAAACACGGGGAGCTATGGCTACACCTTC.

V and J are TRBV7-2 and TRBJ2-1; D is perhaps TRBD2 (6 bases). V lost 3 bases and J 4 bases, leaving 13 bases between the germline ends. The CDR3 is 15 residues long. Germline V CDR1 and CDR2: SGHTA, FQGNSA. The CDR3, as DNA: TGTGCCAGCAGCTTGCGACTAGATCGATACAATGAGCAGTTCTTC. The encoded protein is CASSLRLDRYNEQFF.

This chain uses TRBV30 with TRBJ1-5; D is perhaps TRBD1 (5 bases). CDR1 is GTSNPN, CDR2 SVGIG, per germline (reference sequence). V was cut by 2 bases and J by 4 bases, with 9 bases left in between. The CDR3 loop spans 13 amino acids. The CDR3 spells CAWSSTGNQPQHF. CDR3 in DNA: TGTGCCTGGAGTAGTACAGGTAATCAGCCCCAGCATTTT.

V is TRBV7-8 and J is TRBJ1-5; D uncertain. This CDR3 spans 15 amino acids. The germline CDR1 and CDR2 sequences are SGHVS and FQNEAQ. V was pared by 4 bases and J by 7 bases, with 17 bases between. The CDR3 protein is CASSSISPAGQPQHF. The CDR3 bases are TGTGCCAGCAGCTCGATTTCACCCGCCGGGCAGCCCCAGCATTTT.

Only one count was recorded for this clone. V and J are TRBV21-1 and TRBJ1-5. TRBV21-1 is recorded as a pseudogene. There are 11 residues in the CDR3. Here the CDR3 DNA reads TGTGCCAGCAGGGTACTTCTGCCCCAGCATTTT. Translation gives CASRVLLPQHF.

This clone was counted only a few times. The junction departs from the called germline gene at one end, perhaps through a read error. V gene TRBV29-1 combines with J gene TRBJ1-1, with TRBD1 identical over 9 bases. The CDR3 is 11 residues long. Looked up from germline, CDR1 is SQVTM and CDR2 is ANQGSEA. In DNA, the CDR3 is TGCAGCGTTGAGTCCAGACGGGACAGGGCGTTT. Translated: CSVESRRDRAF.